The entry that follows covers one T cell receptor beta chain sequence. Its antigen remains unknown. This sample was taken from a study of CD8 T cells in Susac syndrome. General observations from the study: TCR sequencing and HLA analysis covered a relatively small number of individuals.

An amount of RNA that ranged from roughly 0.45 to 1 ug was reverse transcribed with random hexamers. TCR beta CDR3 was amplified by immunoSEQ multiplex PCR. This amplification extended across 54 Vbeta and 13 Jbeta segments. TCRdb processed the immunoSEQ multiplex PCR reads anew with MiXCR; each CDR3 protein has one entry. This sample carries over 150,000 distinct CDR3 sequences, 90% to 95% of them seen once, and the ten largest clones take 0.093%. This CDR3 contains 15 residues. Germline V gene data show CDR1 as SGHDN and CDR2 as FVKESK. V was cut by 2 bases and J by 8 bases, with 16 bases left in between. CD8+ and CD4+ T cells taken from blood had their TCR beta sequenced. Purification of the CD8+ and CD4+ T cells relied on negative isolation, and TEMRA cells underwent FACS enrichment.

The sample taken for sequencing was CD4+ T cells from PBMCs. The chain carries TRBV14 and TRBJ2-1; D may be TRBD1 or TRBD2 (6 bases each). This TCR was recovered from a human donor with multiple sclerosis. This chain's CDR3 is CASSQLGAGKDEQFF. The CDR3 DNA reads TGTGCCAGCAGCCAATTGGGGGCGGGGAAAGATGAGCAGTTCTTC.